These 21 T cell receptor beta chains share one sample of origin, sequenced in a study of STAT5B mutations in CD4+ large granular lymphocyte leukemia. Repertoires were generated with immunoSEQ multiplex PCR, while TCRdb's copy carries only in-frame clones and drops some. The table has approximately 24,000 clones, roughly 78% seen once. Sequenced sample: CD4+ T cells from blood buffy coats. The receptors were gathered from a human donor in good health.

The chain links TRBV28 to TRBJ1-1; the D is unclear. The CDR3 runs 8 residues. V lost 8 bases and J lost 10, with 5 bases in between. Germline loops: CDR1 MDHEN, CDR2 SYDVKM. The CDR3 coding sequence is TGTGCCAGCGGGGTAGCTTTCTTT. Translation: CASGVAFF. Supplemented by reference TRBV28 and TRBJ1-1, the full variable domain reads DVKVTQSSRYLVKRTGEKVFLECVQDMDHENMFWYRQDPGLGLRLIYFSYDVKMKEKGDIPEGYSVSREKKERFSLILESASTNQTSMYLCASGVAFFGQGTRLTVV.

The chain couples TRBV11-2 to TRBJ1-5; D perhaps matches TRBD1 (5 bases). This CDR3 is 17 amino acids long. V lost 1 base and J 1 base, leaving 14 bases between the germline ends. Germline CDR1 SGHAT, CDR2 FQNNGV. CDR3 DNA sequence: TGTGCCAGCAGCTTAGGACGGATCGGGGGAAGCAATCAGCCCCAGCATTTT. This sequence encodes CASSLGRIGGSNQPQHF.

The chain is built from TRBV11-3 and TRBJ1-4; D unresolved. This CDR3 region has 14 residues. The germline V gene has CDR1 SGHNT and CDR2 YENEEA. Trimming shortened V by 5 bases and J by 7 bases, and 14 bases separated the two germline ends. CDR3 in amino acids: CASSRTSLGEKLFF. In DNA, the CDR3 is TGTGCCAGCAGCCGGACCTCTCTGGGTGAAAAACTGTTTTTT.

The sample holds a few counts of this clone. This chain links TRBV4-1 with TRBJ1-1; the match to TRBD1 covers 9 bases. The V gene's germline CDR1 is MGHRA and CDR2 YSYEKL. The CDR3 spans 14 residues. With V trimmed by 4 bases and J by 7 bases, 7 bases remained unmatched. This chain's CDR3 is CASSRQGQGREAFF. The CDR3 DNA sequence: TGCGCCAGCAGCCGACAGGGACAGGGCCGTGAAGCTTTCTTT.

CDR3 protein: CASSQVGYELNGYTF. The DNA for the CDR3 is TGCGCCAGCAGCCAAGTCGGTTACGAGCTTAATGGCTACACCTTC. The chain couples TRBV4-3 to TRBJ1-2; no definite D call. The V end was cut by 1 base, the J end by 6 bases, with 15 bases between. Per the germline V gene, CDR1 is LGHNA and CDR2 is YSLEER. This CDR3 has 15 amino acids.

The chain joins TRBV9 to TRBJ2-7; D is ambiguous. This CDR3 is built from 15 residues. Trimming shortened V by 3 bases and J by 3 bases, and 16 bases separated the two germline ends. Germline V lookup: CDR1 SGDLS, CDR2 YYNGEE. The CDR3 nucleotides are TGTGCCAGCAGCGCGCAACAGACCCCCGTCTACGAGCAGTACTTC. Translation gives CASSAQQTPVYEQYF.

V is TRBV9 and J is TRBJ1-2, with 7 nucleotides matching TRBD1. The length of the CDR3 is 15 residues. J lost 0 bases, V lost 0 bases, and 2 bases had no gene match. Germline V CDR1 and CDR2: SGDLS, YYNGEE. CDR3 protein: CASSVGGTANYGYTF. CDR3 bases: TGTGCCAGCAGCGTAGGGGGGACAGCTAACTATGGCTACACCTTC.

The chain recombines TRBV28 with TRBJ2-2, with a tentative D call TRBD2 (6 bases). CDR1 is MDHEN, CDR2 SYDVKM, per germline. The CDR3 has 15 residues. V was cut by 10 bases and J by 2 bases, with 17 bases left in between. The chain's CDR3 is CATGYQAGNTGELFF. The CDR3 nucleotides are TGTGCCACCGGTTACCAGGCGGGAAACACCGGGGAGCTGTTTTTT.

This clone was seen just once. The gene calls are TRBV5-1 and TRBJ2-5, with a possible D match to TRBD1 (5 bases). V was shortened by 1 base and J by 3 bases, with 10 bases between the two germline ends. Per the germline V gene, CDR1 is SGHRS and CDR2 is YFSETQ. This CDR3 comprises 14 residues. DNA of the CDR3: TGCGCCAGCAGCTTGTCCGGCAGGGAAGAGACCCAGTACTTC. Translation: CASSLSGREETQYF.

CDR3 nucleotide sequence: TGTGCCATCAGCCGAGAGAGCGGGACCAACTATGGCTACACCTTC. It specifies CAISRESGTNYGYTF. V is TRBV10-3 and J is TRBJ1-2; D possibly corresponds to TRBD1 (5 bases). CDR1 is ENHRY, CDR2 SYGVKD, per germline. This CDR3 has 15 residues. The germline V and J ends were trimmed by 6 bases and 2 bases, with 16 bases remaining between them.

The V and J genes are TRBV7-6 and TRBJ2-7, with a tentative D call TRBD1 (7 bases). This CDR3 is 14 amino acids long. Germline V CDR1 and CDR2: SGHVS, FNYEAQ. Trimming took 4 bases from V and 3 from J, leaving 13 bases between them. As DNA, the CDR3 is TGTGCCAGCAGCTCAAATCAGGGGGGCTACGAGCAGTACTTC. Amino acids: CASSSNQGGYEQYF.

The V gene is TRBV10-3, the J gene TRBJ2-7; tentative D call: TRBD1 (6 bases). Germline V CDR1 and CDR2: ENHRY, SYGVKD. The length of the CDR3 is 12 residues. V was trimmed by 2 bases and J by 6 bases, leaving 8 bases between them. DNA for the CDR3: TGTGCCATCAGTGAGGACAGGACCGAGCAGTACTTC. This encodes CAISEDRTEQYF.

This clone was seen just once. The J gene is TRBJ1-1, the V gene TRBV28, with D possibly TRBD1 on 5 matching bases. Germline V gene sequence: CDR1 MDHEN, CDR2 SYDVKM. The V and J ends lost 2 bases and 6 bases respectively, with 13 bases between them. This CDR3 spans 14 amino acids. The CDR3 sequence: CASSLLGGRAEAFF. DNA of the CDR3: TGTGCCAGCAGTTTACTCGGGGGACGGGCTGAAGCTTTCTTT.

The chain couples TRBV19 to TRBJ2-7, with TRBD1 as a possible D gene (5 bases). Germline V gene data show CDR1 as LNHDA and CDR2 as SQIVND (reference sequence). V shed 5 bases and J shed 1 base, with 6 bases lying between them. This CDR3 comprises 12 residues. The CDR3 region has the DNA TGTGCCAGTAGTCCAGGGTCCTACGAGCAGTACTTC. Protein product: CASSPGSYEQYF.

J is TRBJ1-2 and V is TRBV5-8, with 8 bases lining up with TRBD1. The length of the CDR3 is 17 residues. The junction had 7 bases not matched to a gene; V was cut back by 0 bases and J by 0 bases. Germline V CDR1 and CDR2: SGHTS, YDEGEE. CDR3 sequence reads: CASSLAGQGLANYGYTF. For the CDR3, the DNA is TGTGCCAGCAGCTTGGCTGGACAGGGACTAGCTAACTATGGCTACACCTTC.

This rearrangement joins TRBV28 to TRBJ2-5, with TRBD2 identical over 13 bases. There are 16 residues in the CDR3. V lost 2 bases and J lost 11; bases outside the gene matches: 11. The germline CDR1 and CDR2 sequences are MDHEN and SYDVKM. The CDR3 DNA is TGTGCCAGCAGTTTAACCGGACTAGCGGGGGAGCGGGAGCAGTACTTC. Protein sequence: CASSLTGLAGEREQYF.

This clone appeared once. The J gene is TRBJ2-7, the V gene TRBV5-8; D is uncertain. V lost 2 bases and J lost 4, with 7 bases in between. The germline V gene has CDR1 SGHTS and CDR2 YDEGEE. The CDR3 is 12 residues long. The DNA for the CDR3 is TGTGCCAGCAGCTTAACCCTTTACGAGCAGTACTTC. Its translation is CASSLTLYEQYF.

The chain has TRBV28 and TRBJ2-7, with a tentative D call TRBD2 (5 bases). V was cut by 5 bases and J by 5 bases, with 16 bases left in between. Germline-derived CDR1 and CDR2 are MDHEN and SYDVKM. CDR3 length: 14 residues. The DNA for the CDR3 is TGTGCCAGCAGTCTCGCGGGTGAGTCGGACGAGCAGTACTTC. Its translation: CASSLAGESDEQYF.

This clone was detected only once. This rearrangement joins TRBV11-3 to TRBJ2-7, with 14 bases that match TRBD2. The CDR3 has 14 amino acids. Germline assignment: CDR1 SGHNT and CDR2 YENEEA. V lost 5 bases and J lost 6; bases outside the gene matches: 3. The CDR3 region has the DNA TGTGCCAGCAGCAAGACTAGCGGGGGGGCCGAGCAGTACTTC. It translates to CASSKTSGGAEQYF.

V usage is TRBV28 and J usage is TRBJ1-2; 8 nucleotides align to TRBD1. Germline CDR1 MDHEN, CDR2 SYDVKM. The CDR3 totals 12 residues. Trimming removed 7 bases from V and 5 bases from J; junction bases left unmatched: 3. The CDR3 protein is CASKQGAYGYTF. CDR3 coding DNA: TGTGCCAGCAAGCAGGGGGCATATGGCTACACCTTC.

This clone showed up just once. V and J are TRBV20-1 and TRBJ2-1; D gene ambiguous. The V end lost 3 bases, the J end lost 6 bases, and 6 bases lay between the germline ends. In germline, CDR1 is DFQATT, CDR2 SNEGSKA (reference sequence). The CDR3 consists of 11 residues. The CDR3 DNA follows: TGCAGTGCTAGTCCCAGCAATGAGCAGTTCTTC. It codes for CSASPSNEQFF.